Detailed here is one TCR beta chain. The sample originates from a study of blood T cell repertoires in COVID-19. Looking at the study overall: In each case, the material was cDNA or gDNA derived from T cells, B-cell-depleted T cells, or PBMCs.

The method was immunoSEQ multiplex PCR; TCRdb's version includes in-frame clones alone and lacks a portion of them. In the table there are about 84,000 clones, 80% to 90% of which are singletons. CDR1 and CDR2 (germline): SGHRS, YFSETQ. The CDR3 consists of 16 residues. V shed 4 bases and J shed 5 bases, with 16 bases lying between them. This sequence was found in an elderly man with active or convalescent COVID-19. V and J are TRBV5-1 and TRBJ1-6; tentative D call: TRBD1 (5 bases). Sequencing was performed on peripheral blood. CDR3 nucleotides: TGCGCCAGCAGCCCGCGGCAGGGAAAGGATAATTCACCCCTCCACTTT. This codes for CASSPRQGKDNSPLHF.